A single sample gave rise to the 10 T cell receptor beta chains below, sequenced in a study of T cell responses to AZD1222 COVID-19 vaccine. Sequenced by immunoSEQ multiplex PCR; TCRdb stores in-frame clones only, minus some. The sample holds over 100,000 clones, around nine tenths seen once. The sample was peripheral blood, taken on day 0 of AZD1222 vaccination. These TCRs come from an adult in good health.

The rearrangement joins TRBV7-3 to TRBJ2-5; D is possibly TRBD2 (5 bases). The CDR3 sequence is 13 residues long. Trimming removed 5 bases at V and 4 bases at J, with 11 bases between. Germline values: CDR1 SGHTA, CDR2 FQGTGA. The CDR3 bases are TGTGCCAGCAGCCCCAGCGGACGAGAGACCCAGTACTTC. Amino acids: CASSPSGRETQYF.

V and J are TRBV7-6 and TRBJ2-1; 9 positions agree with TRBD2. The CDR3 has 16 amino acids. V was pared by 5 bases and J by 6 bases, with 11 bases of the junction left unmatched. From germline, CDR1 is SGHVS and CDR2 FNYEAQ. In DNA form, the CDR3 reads TGTGCCAGCAGCCCCCCCCGAGGTAGCGGGAGCAATGAGCAGTTCTTC. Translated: CASSPPRGSGSNEQFF.

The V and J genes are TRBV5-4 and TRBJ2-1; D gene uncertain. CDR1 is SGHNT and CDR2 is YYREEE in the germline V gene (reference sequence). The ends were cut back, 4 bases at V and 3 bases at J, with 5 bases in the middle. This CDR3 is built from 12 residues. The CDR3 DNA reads TGTGCCAGCAGCGCCAACTACAATGAGCAGTTCTTC. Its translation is CASSANYNEQFF.

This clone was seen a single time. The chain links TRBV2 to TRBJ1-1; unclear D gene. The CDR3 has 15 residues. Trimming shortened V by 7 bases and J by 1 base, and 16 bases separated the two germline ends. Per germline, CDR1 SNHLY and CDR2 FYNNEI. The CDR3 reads CASISRARGNTEAFF. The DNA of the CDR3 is TGTGCCAGCATCTCGAGGGCCCGTGGGAACACTGAAGCTTTCTTT.

This chain's CDR3 is CASSLIAGEQFF. In nucleotides, the CDR3 is TGTGCCAGCAGTTTAATAGCGGGAGAGCAGTTCTTC. This sequence joins TRBV28 and TRBJ2-1; 8 bases agree with TRBD2. This CDR3 spans 12 amino acids. The V segment lost 2 bases and the J segment 10 bases; nucleotides outside the gene matches: 1. Germline V gene lookup returns CDR1 MDHEN and CDR2 SYDVKM.

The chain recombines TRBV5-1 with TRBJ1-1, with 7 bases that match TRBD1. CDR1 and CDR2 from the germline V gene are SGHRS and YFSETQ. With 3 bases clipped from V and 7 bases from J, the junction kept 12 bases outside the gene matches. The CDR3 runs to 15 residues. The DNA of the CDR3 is TGCGCCAGCAGCTCCTCTCCCCAGGGGGGGGATGAAGCTTTCTTT. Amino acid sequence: CASSSSPQGGDEAFF.

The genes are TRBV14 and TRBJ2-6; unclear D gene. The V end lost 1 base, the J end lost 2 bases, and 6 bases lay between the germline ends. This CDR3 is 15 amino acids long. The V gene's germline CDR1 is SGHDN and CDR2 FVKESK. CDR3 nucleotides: TGTGCCAGCAGCCAAGGTGCCGCTGGGGCCAACGTCCTGACTTTC. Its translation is CASSQGAAGANVLTF.

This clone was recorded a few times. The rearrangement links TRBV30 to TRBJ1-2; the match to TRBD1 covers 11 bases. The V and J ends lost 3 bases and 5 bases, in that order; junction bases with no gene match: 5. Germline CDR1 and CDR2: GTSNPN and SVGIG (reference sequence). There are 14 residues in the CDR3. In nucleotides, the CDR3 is TGTGCCTGGAGCCGGGACAGGGGGGGGTATGGCTACACCTTC. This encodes CAWSRDRGGYGYTF. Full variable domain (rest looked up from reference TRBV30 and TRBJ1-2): SQTIHQWPATLVQPVGSPLSLECTVEGTSNPNLYWYRQAAGRGLQLLFYSVGIGQISSEVPQNLSASRPQDRQFILSSKKLLLSDSGFYLCAWSRDRGGYGYTFGSGTRLTVV.

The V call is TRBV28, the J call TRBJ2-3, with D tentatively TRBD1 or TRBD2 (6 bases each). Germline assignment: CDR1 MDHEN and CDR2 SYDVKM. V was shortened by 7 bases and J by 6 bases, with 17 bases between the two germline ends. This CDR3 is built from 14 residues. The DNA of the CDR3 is TGTGCCAGCACCCGTGGGGGGCCGCGGGATACGCAGTATTTT. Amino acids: CASTRGGPRDTQYF.

The CDR3 spells CATSDPNTGELFF. CDR3 coding DNA: TGTGCCACCAGTGATCCGAACACCGGGGAGCTGTTTTTT. The chain combines TRBV24-1 with TRBJ2-2, with no clear D. From germline, CDR1 is KGHDR and CDR2 SFDVKD. CDR3 size: 13 residues. Between the trimmed V and J ends, which lost 3 bases and 0 bases, there was a span of 1 base.